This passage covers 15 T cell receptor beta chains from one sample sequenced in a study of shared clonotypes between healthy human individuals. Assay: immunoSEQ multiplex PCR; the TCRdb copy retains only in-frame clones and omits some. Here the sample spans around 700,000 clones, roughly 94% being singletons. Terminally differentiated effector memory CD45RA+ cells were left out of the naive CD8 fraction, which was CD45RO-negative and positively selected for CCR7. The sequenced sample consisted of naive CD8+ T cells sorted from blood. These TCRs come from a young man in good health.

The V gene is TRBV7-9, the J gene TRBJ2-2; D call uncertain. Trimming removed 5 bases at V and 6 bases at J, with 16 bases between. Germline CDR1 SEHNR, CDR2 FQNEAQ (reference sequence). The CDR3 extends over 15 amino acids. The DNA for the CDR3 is TGTGCCAGCAGCCCCGAGGAGAAGGTGGCCGGGGAGCTGTTTTTT. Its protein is CASSPEEKVAGELFF.

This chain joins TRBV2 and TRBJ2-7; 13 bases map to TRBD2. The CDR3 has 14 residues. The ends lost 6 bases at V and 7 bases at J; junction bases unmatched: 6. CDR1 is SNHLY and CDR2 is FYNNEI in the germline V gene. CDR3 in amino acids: CASRGLAGASEQYF. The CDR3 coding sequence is TGTGCCAGCAGAGGACTAGCGGGGGCATCAGAGCAGTACTTC.

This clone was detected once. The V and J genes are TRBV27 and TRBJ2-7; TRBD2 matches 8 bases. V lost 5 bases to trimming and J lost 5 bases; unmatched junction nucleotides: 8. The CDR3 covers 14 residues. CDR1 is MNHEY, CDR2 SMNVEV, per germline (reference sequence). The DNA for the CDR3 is TGTGCCAGCAGTCCACCGGGAGGGCCTCACGAGCAGTACTTC. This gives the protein CASSPPGGPHEQYF.

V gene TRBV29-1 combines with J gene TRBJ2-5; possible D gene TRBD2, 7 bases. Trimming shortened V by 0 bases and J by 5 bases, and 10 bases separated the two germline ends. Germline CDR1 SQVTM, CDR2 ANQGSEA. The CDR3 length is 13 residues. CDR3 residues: CSVEEGGQETQYF. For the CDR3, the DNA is TGCAGCGTTGAAGAGGGGGGGCAGGAGACCCAGTACTTC.

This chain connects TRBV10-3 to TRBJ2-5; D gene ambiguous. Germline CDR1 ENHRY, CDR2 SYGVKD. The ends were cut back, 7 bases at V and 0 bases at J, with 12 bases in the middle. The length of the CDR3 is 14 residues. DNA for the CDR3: TGTGCCATCAACGACCCCATGGACCAAGAGACCCAGTACTTC. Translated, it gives CAINDPMDQETQYF.

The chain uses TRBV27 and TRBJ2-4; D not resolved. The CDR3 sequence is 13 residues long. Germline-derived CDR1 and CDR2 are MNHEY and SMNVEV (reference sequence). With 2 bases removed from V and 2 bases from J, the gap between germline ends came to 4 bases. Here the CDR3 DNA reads TGTGCCAGCAGTTTAAGTCCCAAAAACATTCAGTACTTC. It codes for CASSLSPKNIQYF.

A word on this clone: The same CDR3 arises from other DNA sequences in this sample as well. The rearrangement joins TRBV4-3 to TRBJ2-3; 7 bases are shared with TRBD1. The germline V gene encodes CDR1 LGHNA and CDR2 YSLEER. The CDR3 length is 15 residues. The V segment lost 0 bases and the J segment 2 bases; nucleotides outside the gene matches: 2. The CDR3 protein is CASSQDRGPTDTQYF. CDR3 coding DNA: TGCGCCAGCAGCCAAGATAGGGGGCCCACAGATACGCAGTATTTT.

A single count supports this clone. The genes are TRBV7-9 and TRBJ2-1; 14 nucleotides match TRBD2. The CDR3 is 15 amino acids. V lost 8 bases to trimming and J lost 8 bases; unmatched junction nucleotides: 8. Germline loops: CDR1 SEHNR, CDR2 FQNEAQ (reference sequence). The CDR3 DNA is TGTGCCAGCCGAGGACTAGCGGGAGGACCCGATGAGCAGTTCTTC. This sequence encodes CASRGLAGGPDEQFF.

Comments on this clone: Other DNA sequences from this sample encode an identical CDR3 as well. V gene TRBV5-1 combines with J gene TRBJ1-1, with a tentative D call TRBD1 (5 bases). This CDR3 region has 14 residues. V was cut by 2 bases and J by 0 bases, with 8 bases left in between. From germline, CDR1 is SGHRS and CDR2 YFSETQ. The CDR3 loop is CASSFRGLNTEAFF. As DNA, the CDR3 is TGCGCCAGCAGCTTTAGGGGCCTGAACACTGAAGCTTTCTTT. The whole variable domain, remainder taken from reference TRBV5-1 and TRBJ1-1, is KAGVTQTPRYLIKTRGQQVTLSCSPISGHRSVSWYQQTPGQGLQFLFEYFSETQRNKGNFPGRFSGRQFSNSRSEMNVSTLELGDSALYLCASSFRGLNTEAFFGQGTRLTVV.

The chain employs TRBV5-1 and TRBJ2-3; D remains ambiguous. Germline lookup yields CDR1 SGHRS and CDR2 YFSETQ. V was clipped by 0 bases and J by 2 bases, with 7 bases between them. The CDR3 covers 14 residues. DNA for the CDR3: TGCGCCAGCAGCTTGGAGTCAGACACAGATACGCAGTATTTT. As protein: CASSLESDTDTQYF.

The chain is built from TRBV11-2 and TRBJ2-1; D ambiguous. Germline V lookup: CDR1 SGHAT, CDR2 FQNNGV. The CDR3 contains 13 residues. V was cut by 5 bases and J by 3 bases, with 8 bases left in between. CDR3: CASSQTLYNEQFF. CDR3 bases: TGTGCCAGCAGCCAGACCCTCTACAATGAGCAGTTCTTC.

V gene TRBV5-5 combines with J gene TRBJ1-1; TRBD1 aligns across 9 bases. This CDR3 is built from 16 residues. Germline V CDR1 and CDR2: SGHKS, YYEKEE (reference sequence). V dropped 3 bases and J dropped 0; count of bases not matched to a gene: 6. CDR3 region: CASSYTGGAVNTEAFF. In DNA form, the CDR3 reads TGTGCCAGCAGCTACACAGGGGGCGCGGTGAACACTGAAGCTTTCTTT.

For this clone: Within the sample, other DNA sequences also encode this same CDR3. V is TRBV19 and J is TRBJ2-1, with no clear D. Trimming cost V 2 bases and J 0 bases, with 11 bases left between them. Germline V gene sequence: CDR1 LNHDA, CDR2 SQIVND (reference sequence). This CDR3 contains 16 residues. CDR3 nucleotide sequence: TGTGCCAGTAGTATAAGGCCGGAGAGCTCCTACAATGAGCAGTTCTTC. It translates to CASSIRPESSYNEQFF.

The CDR3 is CASSSAGTGVETQYF. In DNA form, the CDR3 reads TGTGCCAGCAGCTCGGCCGGGACAGGGGTAGAGACCCAGTACTTC. J is TRBJ2-5 and V is TRBV5-5, with TRBD1 matching over 10 bases. Germline CDR1 reads SGHKS; CDR2 reads YYEKEE (reference sequence). The junction had 6 bases not matched to a gene; V was cut back by 3 bases and J by 4 bases. The CDR3 has 15 residues. Looking up the rest from reference TRBV5-5 and TRBJ2-5 gives the full variable domain: DAGVTQSPTHLIKTRGQQVTLRCSPISGHKSVSWYQQVLGQGPQFIFQYYEKEERGRGNFPDRFSARQFPNYSSELNVNALLLGDSALYLCASSSAGTGVETQYFGPGTRLLVL.

The CDR3 nucleotides read TGTGCCAGCAACTCCCTGGGGGGGGTAGCGGGAGAATTTTCCTACGAGCAGTACTTC. Its translation: CASNSLGGVAGEFSYEQYF. The J gene is TRBJ2-7, the V gene TRBV28; 9 positions agree with TRBD2. There are 19 residues in the CDR3. V lost 7 bases, J lost 1 base, and 20 bases stayed unmatched. Germline lookup yields CDR1 MDHEN and CDR2 SYDVKM.